The T cell receptor (beta chain) under discussion was sequenced for a study of T cell repertoires in enteric fever (dated by TCRdb to 2017 to 2018). Regarding the complete study: The study reconstructed the Salmonella-specific repertoire of circulating effector CD4+ T cells from volunteers experimentally challenged with Salmonella Typhi or Paratyphi A. T cells, including ex vivo, were stained with tetramers that had been loaded with variants of the CdtB(105-125) peptide (SP110Y, ST110H). Circulating effector CD4+ T cells responding to Salmonella infection were identified by mass cytometry. Live fluorescence barcoding was joined in the study by mass cytometry, by T cell receptor sequencing and by unbiased single-cell cloning.

CDR3 length: 13 amino acids, cysteine to phenylalanine. Kept here is only the CDR3 DNA, which spans 39 bases and is read in frame from base 1. Per the germline V gene, SGHRS is the CDR1 and YFSETQ is the CDR2. V is shortened by 4 bases, J by 0 bases, and the region joining them spans 8 bases. Beyond this particular receptor, the publication reports: S. Typhi- and S. Paratyphi A-specific immunodominant T cell antigens were identified as HlyE and CdtB, respectively. Among the expanded clonotypes were cross-reactive responses to distantly related Salmonella serovars as well as clones that recognized antigens unique to S. Typhi or S. Paratyphi A. The accumulation of T cells that did not cross-react between serovars appeared to be driven by single amino acid variations in CdtB and PhoN, the immunodominant proteins.

This clonotype is large (0.1 to 1%) in terms of sample share. Its antigen is still unknown. No much larger clonotype is one base removed from it; base qualities were not supplied. Instrument used: Illumina MiSeq. TCRdb trimmed public reads at Q25 via fastp, called clones via MiXCR and kept in-frame beta chains. Each entry is one CDR3 protein sequence, shown with its most common DNA and genes. The sample data list 1,500 to 2,000 distinct CDR3 sequences, and about 35% of these were observed just once. The top ten clonotypes cover over 15% of the sample. The TCR comes from a human donor with Salmonella enteric fever, either typhoid or paratyphoid (not recorded which). Sequencing input: CCR7- CD38- CD4+ T cells from PBMCs. Rearrangement joined TRBV5-1 to TRBJ2-7; the D gene is perhaps TRBD1, on 5 matching bases. The DNA sequence is given as TGCGCCAGCAGCATGGACAACTCCTACGAGCAGTACTTC. Its translation is CASSMDNSYEQYF.